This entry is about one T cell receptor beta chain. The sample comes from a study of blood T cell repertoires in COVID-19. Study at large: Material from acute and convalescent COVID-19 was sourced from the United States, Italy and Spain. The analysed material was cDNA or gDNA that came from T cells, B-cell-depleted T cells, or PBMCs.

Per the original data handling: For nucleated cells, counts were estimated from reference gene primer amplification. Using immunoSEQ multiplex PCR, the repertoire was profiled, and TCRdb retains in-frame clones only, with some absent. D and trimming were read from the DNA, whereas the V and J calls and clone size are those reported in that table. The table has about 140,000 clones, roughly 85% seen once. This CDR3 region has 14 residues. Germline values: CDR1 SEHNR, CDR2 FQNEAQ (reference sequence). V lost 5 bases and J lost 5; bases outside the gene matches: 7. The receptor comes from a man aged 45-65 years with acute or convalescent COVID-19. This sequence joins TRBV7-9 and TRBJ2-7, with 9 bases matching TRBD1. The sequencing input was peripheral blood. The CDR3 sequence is CASSPSTGGDEQYF. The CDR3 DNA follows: TGTGCCAGCAGCCCGTCGACAGGGGGGGACGAGCAGTACTTC.